The 17 T cell receptor beta chains below were found in one sample sequenced in a study of blood T cell repertoires in COVID-19. Repertoires were generated with immunoSEQ multiplex PCR, while TCRdb's copy carries only in-frame clones and drops some. The sample includes some 190,000 clones, 82% of them seen just once. Material: peripheral blood. Receptors originate from an elderly woman with active or convalescent COVID-19.

The chain recombines TRBV5-1 with TRBJ2-2; D is undetermined. The V gene's germline CDR1 is SGHRS and CDR2 YFSETQ. The CDR3 has 15 amino acids. Trimming shortened V by 0 bases and J by 0 bases, and 6 bases separated the two germline ends. The CDR3 loop reads CASSLGGSNTGELFF. CDR3 nucleotides: TGCGCCAGCAGCTTGGGAGGATCGAACACCGGGGAGCTGTTTTTT.

The chain joins TRBV30 to TRBJ1-5, with D possibly matching TRBD1 (5 bases). The germline gives CDR1 GTSNPN, CDR2 SVGIG (reference sequence). Trimming stripped 7 bases from V and 0 bases from J, with 13 bases between. The CDR3 totals 14 residues. The CDR3 sequence: CASSGIYSNQPQHF. The CDR3 region has the DNA TGTGCCTCCTCAGGGATATATAGCAATCAGCCCCAGCATTTT.

The rearrangement links TRBV28 to TRBJ1-2; D is possibly TRBD1 (6 bases). V was pared by 6 bases and J by 1 base, with 15 bases between. Germline V gene data show CDR1 as MDHEN and CDR2 as SYDVKM. This CDR3 comprises 15 residues. CDR3 protein: CASRPLTGFNYGYTF. The CDR3 DNA sequence: TGTGCCAGCAGGCCCCTAACAGGGTTTAACTATGGCTACACCTTC.

V and J are TRBV7-9 and TRBJ2-2; 10 bases fit TRBD1. CDR1 SEHNR and CDR2 FQNEAQ come from the germline V gene (reference sequence). Trimming took 8 bases from V and 0 from J; bases not matched to a gene: 12. The CDR3 length is 18 residues. CDR3 protein: CASPWTGGKVPNTGELFF. CDR3 nucleotides: TGTGCCAGCCCTTGGACAGGGGGGAAAGTCCCGAACACCGGGGAGCTGTTTTTT. Complete variable domain (other parts from reference TRBV7-9 and TRBJ2-2): DTGVSQNPRHKITKRGQNVTFRCDPISEHNRLYWYRQTLGQGPEFLTYFQNEAQLEKSRLLSDRFSAERPKGSFSTLEIQRTEQGDSAMYLCASPWTGGKVPNTGELFFGEGSRLTVL.

The chain employs TRBV30 and TRBJ1-1, with a possible D match to TRBD1 (6 bases). CDR1 and CDR2 (germline): GTSNPN, SVGIG (reference sequence). The V gene lost 7 bases and the J gene lost 4 bases, with 16 bases spanning the gap. This CDR3 has 13 residues. The DNA of the CDR3 is TGTGCCTACCCAGGGGAAACTACCACTGAAGCTTTCTTT. It is translated as CAYPGETTTEAFF.

This clone was observed a handful of times. The rearrangement links TRBV28 to TRBJ1-1, with 8 bases aligning to TRBD1. This CDR3 is 14 amino acids long. Germline CDR1 and CDR2: MDHEN and SYDVKM. J lost 10 bases, V lost 3 bases, and 10 bases had no gene match. This CDR3 is CASSLAGGSRTAFF. In nucleotides, the CDR3 is TGTGCCAGCAGTTTGGCAGGGGGCTCTAGAACAGCTTTCTTT. Full variable domain (missing parts from reference TRBV28 and TRBJ1-1): DVKVTQSSRYLVKRTGEKVFLECVQDMDHENMFWYRQDPGLGLRLIYFSYDVKMKEKGDIPEGYSVSREKKERFSLILESASTNQTSMYLCASSLAGGSRTAFFGQGTRLTVV.

The rearrangement links TRBV14 to TRBJ1-2; perhaps TRBD1 as D (6 bases). The CDR3 totals 13 residues. Trimming took 4 bases from V and 7 from J, leaving 13 bases between them. Germline CDR1 reads SGHDN; CDR2 reads FVKESK. For the CDR3, the DNA is TGTGCCAGCAGCCGATCCTGGACAGTTGGCTACACCTTC. As protein: CASSRSWTVGYTF.

The V and J genes are TRBV28 and TRBJ2-7; 9 nucleotides agree with TRBD2. CDR3 length equals 17 residues. CDR1 and CDR2 from the germline V gene are MDHEN and SYDVKM. Trimming cost V 2 bases and J 3 bases; bases outside gene matches: 11. For the CDR3, the DNA is TGTGCCAGCAGTTTAAGTAGCGGGAGCATAAAAGTCTACGAGCAGTACTTC. It is translated as CASSLSSGSIKVYEQYF.

The chain is built from TRBV15 and TRBJ1-6; 8 bases are a match to TRBD1. V was clipped by 2 bases and J by 6 bases; unmatched bases: 3. Germline CDR1 is LNHNV and CDR2 is YYDKDF (reference sequence). This CDR3 comprises 15 residues. This chain's CDR3 is CATSRLDRGNSPLHF. CDR3 in DNA: TGTGCCACCAGCAGATTAGACAGGGGTAATTCACCCCTCCACTTT.

V usage is TRBV7-5 and J usage is TRBJ2-7; the table's TRBD2 call for D was not verified on the DNA. TRBV7-5 is a pseudogene segment. The CDR3 runs 15 residues. The CDR3 is CARSLSRGVSYEQYF. The CDR3 nucleotides are TGTGCCAGAAGCTTAAGTCGCGGAGTCTCCTACGAGCAGTACTTC.

The CDR3 loop reads CATGRTGVNGANVLTF. CDR3 sequence (DNA): TGTGCCACCGGACGGACAGGGGTAAATGGGGCCAACGTCCTGACTTTC. The chain joins TRBV19 to TRBJ2-6; 9 bases map to TRBD1. The CDR3 is made up of 16 amino acids. Germline CDR1 is LNHDA and CDR2 is SQIVND (reference sequence). The junction had 10 bases not matched to a gene; V was cut back by 10 bases and J by 3 bases. Variable domain in full (rest from reference TRBV19 and TRBJ2-6): DGGITQSPKYLFRKEGQNVTLSCEQNLNHDAMYWYRQDPGQGLRLIYYSQIVNDFQKGDIAEGYSVSREKKESFPLTVTSAQKNPTAFYLCATGRTGVNGANVLTFGAGSRLTVL.

This chain connects TRBV6-5 to TRBJ1-5; no definite D call. Germline lookup yields CDR1 MNHEY and CDR2 SVGAGI. The V end lost 7 bases, the J end lost 0 bases, and 13 bases lay between the germline ends. The CDR3 sequence is 15 residues long. The CDR3 region is CASTGSYNSNQPQHF. CDR3 nucleotide sequence: TGTGCCAGCACCGGTTCATATAATAGCAATCAGCCCCAGCATTTT.

The chain couples TRBV5-1 to TRBJ2-5, with 10 nucleotides matching TRBD2. Trimming at V came to 4 bases and at J to 0 bases, leaving 6 bases not matched to a gene. CDR1 is SGHRS, CDR2 YFSETQ, per germline. The CDR3 runs 16 residues. The CDR3 DNA reads TGCGCCAGCAGCCTCGGACTAGCGGACTACCAAGAGACCCAGTACTTC. It is translated as CASSLGLADYQETQYF.

The rearrangement links TRBV18 to TRBJ1-1; a weak D match, TRBD1 (6 bases). The CDR3 has 14 amino acids. Trimming removed 2 bases at V and 0 bases at J, with 7 bases between. CDR1 is KGHSH and CDR2 is LQKENI in the germline V gene. The CDR3 spells CASSPDRLNTEAFF. CDR3 coding DNA: TGTGCCAGCTCACCAGACAGGTTGAACACTGAAGCTTTCTTT.

V gene TRBV4-1 combines with J gene TRBJ1-3; D remains unclear. From germline, CDR1 is MGHRA and CDR2 YSYEKL. The V end was cut by 2 bases, the J end by 0 bases, with 8 bases between. The CDR3 consists of 15 residues. The CDR3 protein is CASSQIDNSGNTIYF. As DNA, the CDR3 is TGCGCCAGCAGCCAAATTGACAACTCTGGAAACACCATATATTTT.

The CDR3 DNA reads as TGTGCCAGCAGCGCACAGGTACAGGGGGACCCCCAAGAGACCCAGTACTTC. It translates to CASSAQVQGDPQETQYF. The gene calls are TRBV9 and TRBJ2-5, with 8 bases aligning to TRBD1. J gave up 1 base and V 3 bases, and 11 bases lay outside the gene matches. The germline gives CDR1 SGDLS, CDR2 YYNGEE. The CDR3 runs 17 residues.

The gene calls are TRBV5-1 and TRBJ2-2, with 13 bases identical to TRBD2. The CDR3 consists of 17 residues. V was clipped by 0 bases and J by 7 bases; unmatched bases: 6. The germline CDR1 and CDR2 sequences are SGHRS and YFSETQ. The chain's CDR3 is CASSLGTSGSRSGELFF. In DNA, the CDR3 is TGCGCCAGCAGCTTGGGGACTAGCGGGAGTAGGAGCGGGGAGCTGTTTTTT.